The clone carrying this T cell receptor beta chain was recorded only once. This record comes from a study of blood T cell repertoires in COVID-19. CDR1 is LNHDA, CDR2 SQIVND, per germline (reference sequence). Trimming took off 8 bases at V and 3 bases at J, with 25 bases between the two ends. This CDR3 is built from 17 residues. Generated by immunoSEQ multiplex PCR, the TCRdb table keeps only in-frame clones and is missing some. The sample lists fewer than 200,000 clones, approximately 87% occurring once. The TCR sequence derives from a woman aged 70 to 79 with COVID-19, enrolled during active disease. The sequencing sample was made of peripheral blood. V and J are TRBV19 and TRBJ1-1; D gene ambiguous. The CDR3 protein is CASSLPRAPGRDTEAFF. CDR3 in DNA: TGTGCCAGTTCTCTACCGAGGGCTCCGGGAAGGGACACTGAAGCTTTCTTT.